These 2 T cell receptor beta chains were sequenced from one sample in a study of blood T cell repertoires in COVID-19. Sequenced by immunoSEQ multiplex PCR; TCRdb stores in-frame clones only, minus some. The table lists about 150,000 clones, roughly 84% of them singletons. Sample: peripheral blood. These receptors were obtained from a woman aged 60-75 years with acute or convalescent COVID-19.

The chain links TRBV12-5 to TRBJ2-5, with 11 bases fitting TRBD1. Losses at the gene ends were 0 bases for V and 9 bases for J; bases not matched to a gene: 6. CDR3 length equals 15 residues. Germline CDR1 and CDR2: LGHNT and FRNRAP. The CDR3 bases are TGTGCTAGTGGTTTGGTGGGGACAGGGGGGGAGCCCCAGTACTTC. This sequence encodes CASGLVGTGGEPQYF.

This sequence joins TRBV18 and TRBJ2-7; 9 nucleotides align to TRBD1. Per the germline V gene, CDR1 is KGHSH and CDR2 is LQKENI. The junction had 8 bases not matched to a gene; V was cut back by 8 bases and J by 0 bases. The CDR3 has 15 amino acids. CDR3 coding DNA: TGTGCCAGCACTCGGGGGACAGGGCGCTCCTACGAGCAGTACTTC. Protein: CASTRGTGRSYEQYF. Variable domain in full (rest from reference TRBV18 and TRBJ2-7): NAGVMQNPRHLVRRRGQEARLRCSPMKGHSHVYWYRQLPEEGLKFMVYLQKENIIDESGMPKERFSAEFPKEGPSILRIQQVVRGDSAAYFCASTRGTGRSYEQYFGPGTRLTVT.